What follows are 28 T cell receptor beta chains derived from one specimen sequenced in a study of shared clonotypes between healthy human individuals. Produced via immunoSEQ multiplex PCR; TCRdb's table is partial and in-frame only. The sample lists 1.5 million to 2.5 million clones, about 95% occurring once. Selected positively for CCR7 and CD45RO-negative, naive CD8 cells excluded terminally differentiated effector memory CD45RA+ cells. The specimen sequenced was naive CD8+ T cells sorted from blood. These receptor sequences come from a man aged 18 to 29 in good health.

This clone has a single count. The gene calls are TRBV6-6 and TRBJ2-7, with D unresolved. Germline loops: CDR1 MNHNY, CDR2 SVGAGI (reference sequence). The CDR3 runs to 13 residues. The V gene lost 3 bases and the J gene lost 0 bases, with 6 bases spanning the gap. CDR3 region: CASSYTGSYEQYF. The CDR3 nucleotides are TGTGCCAGCAGTTATACCGGCTCCTACGAGCAGTACTTC.

The chain links TRBV5-6 to TRBJ2-1; maybe TRBD2 (5 bases). The CDR3 has 16 residues. Trimming pared 4 bases from V and 5 bases from J, leaving 19 bases between. Germline assignment: CDR1 SGHDT and CDR2 YYEEEE. This chain's CDR3 is CASSLRYEGEDNEQFF. DNA of the CDR3: TGTGCCAGCAGCCTCCGCTATGAGGGAGAGGACAATGAGCAGTTCTTC.

The chain joins TRBV19 to TRBJ2-3; D is tentatively TRBD1 or TRBD2 (5 bases each). The V gene lost 4 bases and the J gene lost 0 bases, with 11 bases spanning the gap. CDR1 and CDR2 from the germline V gene are LNHDA and SQIVND (reference sequence). This CDR3 is 15 amino acids long. Here the CDR3 reads CASSKLGDSTDTQYF. DNA of the CDR3: TGTGCCAGTAGTAAGTTGGGGGATAGCACAGATACGCAGTATTTT.

The rearrangement uses TRBV30 and TRBJ2-1; 8 bases are shared with TRBD1. This CDR3 comprises 15 residues. J lost 4 bases, V lost 1 base, and 6 bases had no gene match. Germline loops: CDR1 GTSNPN, CDR2 SVGIG (reference sequence). The CDR3 nucleotides are TGTGCCTGGAGTGGCGGACAGGGAGAATACAATGAGCAGTTCTTC. Its protein is CAWSGGQGEYNEQFF.

The chain has TRBV20-1 and TRBJ2-7; D gene unclear. Trimming removed 6 bases from V and 7 bases from J, with 10 bases in between. Germline V CDR1 and CDR2: DFQATT, SNEGSKA (reference sequence). The CDR3 consists of 10 residues. The CDR3 bases are TGCAGTGCACTCCTGGAGGAGCAGTACTTC. As protein: CSALLEEQYF.

The chain has TRBV11-2 and TRBJ2-1; a possible D gene is TRBD2 (6 bases). The germline V and J ends were trimmed by 3 bases and 2 bases, with 11 bases remaining between them. The germline V gene has CDR1 SGHAT and CDR2 FQNNGV. The CDR3 consists of 15 residues. The CDR3 region is CASSLAGEAYNEQFF. CDR3 coding DNA: TGTGCCAGCAGCTTGGCCGGGGAGGCCTACAATGAGCAGTTCTTC.

V and J are TRBV4-1 and TRBJ2-5; 9 bases line up with TRBD1. The germline CDR1 and CDR2 sequences are MGHRA and YSYEKL. V shed 3 bases, J shed 5 bases, and the junction held 10 bases outside the gene matches. CDR3 length equals 16 residues. This chain's CDR3 is CASSQDTGGNWETQYF. The CDR3 DNA reads TGCGCCAGCAGCCAGGACACAGGGGGCAACTGGGAGACCCAGTACTTC.

The chain employs TRBV30 and TRBJ2-7; TRBD2 agrees at 14 bases. After removal of 7 bases from V and 0 bases from J, the junction contained 8 bases not matched to a gene. CDR1 is GTSNPN, CDR2 SVGIG, per germline (reference sequence). The CDR3 has 16 amino acids. CDR3 in DNA: TGTGCCTTGGGACTAGCGGGGGTATTCCCCTCCTACGAGCAGTACTTC. This translates into CALGLAGVFPSYEQYF. Full variable domain (remainder filled in from reference TRBV30 and TRBJ2-7): SQTIHQWPATLVQPVGSPLSLECTVEGTSNPNLYWYRQAAGRGLQLLFYSVGIGQISSEVPQNLSASRPQDRQFILSSKKLLLSDSGFYLCALGLAGVFPSYEQYFGPGTRLTVT.

The V call is TRBV4-1, the J call TRBJ2-2, with 11 bases that match TRBD1. This CDR3 region has 16 residues. The germline V gene has CDR1 MGHRA and CDR2 YSYEKL. J was trimmed by 6 bases and V by 4 bases; bases with no gene match: 7. The CDR3 coding sequence is TGCGCCAGCAGCCGAGAGGGACAGGGGGGGTCCGGGGAGCTGTTTTTT. Residues: CASSREGQGGSGELFF.

This clone occurred once. CDR3 nucleotides: TGTGCCAGCAGCCAAGATGGGGGGGAGTCCTCCTACGAGCAGTACTTC. This translates into CASSQDGGESSYEQYF. The J gene is TRBJ2-7, the V gene TRBV14, with TRBD2 matching 7 bases. Germline V gene lookup returns CDR1 SGHDN and CDR2 FVKESK. V lost 0 bases to trimming and J lost 0 bases; unmatched junction nucleotides: 5. The CDR3 loop spans 16 amino acids.

The chain uses TRBV9 and TRBJ1-4, with D tentatively TRBD1 (5 bases). The V and J ends lost 0 bases and 4 bases respectively, with 10 bases between them. CDR3 length: 15 amino acids. The germline V gene encodes CDR1 SGDLS and CDR2 YYNGEE. The CDR3 sequence: CASSVGGSLNEKLFF. The CDR3 bases are TGTGCCAGCAGCGTAGGGGGGTCCCTTAATGAAAAACTGTTTTTT.

The chain is built from TRBV19 and TRBJ2-2; no firm D call. The CDR3 has 12 residues. The V gene's germline CDR1 is LNHDA and CDR2 SQIVND (reference sequence). V lost 4 bases and J 3 bases, leaving 3 bases between the germline ends. The CDR3 region has the DNA TGTGCCAGTAGTACCGACACCGGGGAGCTGTTTTTT. Its protein is CASSTDTGELFF. Together with reference TRBV19 and TRBJ2-2, the CDR3 gives the full variable domain: DGGITQSPKYLFRKEGQNVTLSCEQNLNHDAMYWYRQDPGQGLRLIYYSQIVNDFQKGDIAEGYSVSREKKESFPLTVTSAQKNPTAFYLCASSTDTGELFFGEGSRLTVL.

The V call is TRBV28, the J call TRBJ2-5; D is unresolved. The germline CDR1 and CDR2 sequences are MDHEN and SYDVKM. Between the trimmed V and J ends, which lost 9 bases and 2 bases, there was a span of 13 bases. The CDR3 sequence is 13 residues long. The CDR3 protein is CASETAGQETQYF. The CDR3 DNA is TGTGCCAGTGAGACCGCTGGACAAGAGACCCAGTACTTC. Using reference TRBV28 and TRBJ2-5 for the parts outside the CDR3, the full variable domain is DVKVTQSSRYLVKRTGEKVFLECVQDMDHENMFWYRQDPGLGLRLIYFSYDVKMKEKGDIPEGYSVSREKKERFSLILESASTNQTSMYLCASETAGQETQYFGPGTRLLVL.

The chain has TRBV10-2 and TRBJ1-4; maybe TRBD1 (6 bases). CDR3 length: 15 residues. The V and J ends lost 2 bases and 5 bases respectively, with 12 bases between them. Germline CDR1 WSHSY, CDR2 SAAADI. This chain's CDR3 is CASSEAQGRNEKLFF. The DNA for the CDR3 is TGCGCCAGCAGTGAGGCACAGGGCCGGAATGAAAAACTGTTTTTT.

This clone was seen just once. The DNA of the CDR3 is TGTGCCAGCAGCGCAGGGACTAGCGACACCGGGGAGCTGTTTTTT. Residues: CASSAGTSDTGELFF. This chain connects TRBV11-3 to TRBJ2-2; 10 bases agree with TRBD2. V dropped 5 bases and J dropped 3; count of bases not matched to a gene: 3. Per germline, CDR1 SGHNT and CDR2 YENEEA. The CDR3 totals 15 residues.

The gene calls are TRBV6-6 and TRBJ2-5; D is uncertain. Germline CDR1 is MNHNY and CDR2 is SVGAGI (reference sequence). Trimming took off 0 bases at V and 5 bases at J, with 4 bases between the two ends. CDR3 size: 12 residues. CDR3 residues: CASSYSMETQYF. The CDR3 nucleotides are TGTGCCAGCAGTTACTCGATGGAGACCCAGTACTTC.

V is TRBV9 and J is TRBJ2-3; no firm D call. V gave up 2 bases and J gave up 0 bases, with 7 bases separating them. CDR1 and CDR2 (germline): SGDLS, YYNGEE. The CDR3 runs 14 residues. DNA for the CDR3: TGTGCCAGCAGCGTCATAGGAAGCACAGATACGCAGTATTTT. Translation: CASSVIGSTDTQYF.

This clone was recorded once. V and J are TRBV9 and TRBJ1-1, with 12 bases identical to TRBD1. Trimming at V came to 4 bases and at J to 3 bases, leaving 7 bases not matched to a gene. The CDR3 length is 16 residues. Germline V gene data show CDR1 as SGDLS and CDR2 as YYNGEE. The CDR3 spells CASSLGTGGADTEAFF. The CDR3 DNA follows: TGTGCCAGCAGCCTGGGGACAGGGGGCGCGGACACTGAAGCTTTCTTT.

As regards this clone: Different DNA sequences within this sample yield the same CDR3. The chain combines TRBV29-1 with TRBJ2-1, with TRBD2 identical over 12 bases. Germline V gives CDR1 SQVTM, CDR2 ANQGSEA. The CDR3 is 15 residues long. J gave up 1 base and V 6 bases, and 4 bases lay outside the gene matches. CDR3 sequence: CSVVLAGGSYNEQFF. The CDR3 DNA is TGCAGCGTAGTACTAGCGGGAGGTTCCTACAATGAGCAGTTCTTC.

The chain recombines TRBV11-2 with TRBJ2-7, with unresolved D. Deletions cut 5 bases from V and 6 bases from J, with 8 bases between. This CDR3 contains 11 residues. The germline CDR1 and CDR2 sequences are SGHAT and FQNNGV. The CDR3 nucleotides read TGTGCCAGCAGCCCCGGTTCCGAGCAGTACTTC. Encoded protein: CASSPGSEQYF.

This chain uses TRBV10-2 with TRBJ2-5; 11 bases match TRBD2. J gave up 4 bases and V 0 bases, and 4 bases lay outside the gene matches. The length of the CDR3 is 16 residues. CDR1 and CDR2 (germline): WSHSY, SAAADI. The CDR3 sequence: CASSESGLAGGETQYF. As DNA, the CDR3 is TGCGCCAGCAGTGAGTCGGGGCTAGCGGGAGGAGAGACCCAGTACTTC.

The chain has TRBV11-2 and TRBJ1-4, with no clear D. V lost 7 bases to trimming and J lost 7 bases, with 10 bases between them. The CDR3 sequence is 12 residues long. The germline V gene has CDR1 SGHAT and CDR2 FQNNGV. The CDR3 DNA reads as TGTGCCAGCACCGGGATGGGTGAAAAACTGTTTTTT. Protein: CASTGMGEKLFF. The entire variable domain, with the rest obtained from reference TRBV11-2 and TRBJ1-4, is as follows: EAGVAQSPRYKIIEKRQSVAFWCNPISGHATLYWYQQILGQGPKLLIQFQNNGVVDDSQLPKDRFSAERLKGVDSTLKIQPAKLEDSAVYLCASTGMGEKLFFGSGTQLSVL.

This clone was recorded only once. The chain has TRBV29-1 and TRBJ2-2, with TRBD2 as a possible D gene (6 bases). CDR1 and CDR2 from the germline V gene are SQVTM and ANQGSEA. Trimming removed 3 bases from V and 5 bases from J, with 10 bases in between. The CDR3 extends over 13 amino acids. The CDR3 nucleotides read TGCAGCGTTGAGGAGGGCCGAACCGGGGAGCTGTTTTTT. Protein product: CSVEEGRTGELFF.

The chain recombines TRBV29-1 with TRBJ2-7; D is perhaps TRBD2 (6 bases). Trimming took off 4 bases at V and 5 bases at J, with 12 bases between the two ends. This CDR3 contains 12 residues. CDR1 and CDR2 (germline): SQVTM, ANQGSEA. The CDR3 DNA follows: TGCAGCGTTGTCCCTGGCGGGGACGAGCAGTACTTC. It codes for CSVVPGGDEQYF.

The V and J genes are TRBV11-2 and TRBJ2-1; D is undetermined. Trimming stripped 5 bases from V and 9 bases from J, with 14 bases between. In germline, CDR1 is SGHAT, CDR2 FQNNGV. The CDR3 has 13 residues. In nucleotides, the CDR3 is TGTGCCAGCAGCCCGCGAGGATGGCCTGAGCAGTTCTTC. Translation: CASSPRGWPEQFF.

The chain links TRBV5-4 to TRBJ2-6; D uncertain. Per germline, CDR1 SGHNT and CDR2 YYREEE (reference sequence). The CDR3 has 12 residues. With 8 bases removed from V and 2 bases from J, the gap between germline ends came to 5 bases. The CDR3 DNA follows: TGTGCCAGTAGCCCTGGGGCCAACGTCCTGACTTTC. Encoded protein: CASSPGANVLTF.

V and J are TRBV7-6 and TRBJ1-1; D is possibly TRBD1 (6 bases). Trimming removed 0 bases at V and 2 bases at J, with 10 bases between. The CDR3 is made up of 15 amino acids. CDR1 SGHVS and CDR2 FNYEAQ come from the germline V gene. This chain's CDR3 is CASSLATGTNTEAFF. As DNA, the CDR3 is TGTGCCAGCAGCTTAGCGACAGGAACAAACACTGAAGCTTTCTTT.

The chain uses TRBV13 and TRBJ1-2; 9 bases line up with TRBD1. The CDR3 length is 14 residues. V trimming: 6 bases; J trimming: 3 bases; junction bases outside the gene matches: 5. CDR1 is PRHDT, CDR2 FYEKMQ, per germline (reference sequence). The CDR3 loop is CASSGQGRDYGYTF. The DNA of the CDR3 is TGTGCCAGCAGTGGACAGGGGCGGGACTATGGCTACACCTTC.